Sequencing of this T cell receptor (beta chain) was carried out in a study of patients and donors after allogeneic stem cell transplantation. TCRdb reprocessed the RT-PCR reads with MiXCR, giving one entry per CDR3 protein. The data hold about 200,000 distinct CDR3 sequences, with around two fifths observed a single time. The CDR3 has 12 amino acids. The germline CDR1 and CDR2 sequences are SEHNR and FQNEAQ (reference sequence). Trimming removed 5 bases from V and 0 bases from J, with 5 bases in between. The sequence came from a human donor who was either an allogeneic HSCT recipient or a stem cell or donor lymphocyte infusion donor (not recorded which). It is not recorded whose cells these are; they may come from a transplant donor. The rearrangement uses TRBV7-9 and TRBJ2-7; no clear D gene. Sequences were obtained from blood, either unsorted or a sorted T cell fraction (not recorded which). DNA for the CDR3: TGTGCCAGCAGCCTTAGCTCCTACGAGCAGTACTTC. Translation gives CASSLSSYEQYF.